This T cell receptor beta chain stems from a study of T-cell reconstitution after alpha-beta-depleted transplantation in children. Findings and limits, study-wide: From surviving recipient T cells and thymic progenitors came the high day-60 TCRbeta diversity observed in some patients. Reportedly, roughly two months post-transplant, alpha-beta T cells arose from several hundred expanded graft clones. The main origin of T-cell counts and diversity one year after transplant was newly produced T cells.

Germline CDR1 and CDR2: MNHNS and SASEGT. The CDR3 covers 13 residues. V lost 5 bases and J lost 7; bases outside the gene matches: 5. Unique molecular identifiers were used to barcode this TCRbeta library. Each CDR3 protein is one row after TCRdb ran MiXCR on the PCR reads. The table lists 400,000 to 550,000 distinct CDR3 sequences, roughly a tenth of them singletons. In this sample, this clonotype turned up many times. Its antigen is not identified. This receptor was identified in a child under 10 years old with inherited bone marrow failure, due to receive a stem cell transplant. The rearrangement links TRBV6-1 to TRBJ2-4; 7 positions match TRBD2. Sequencing was performed on PBMCs, taken before TCRalphabeta/CD19-depleted stem cell transplant. The CDR3 spells CASSPTGGNIQYF. Here the CDR3 DNA reads TGTGCCAGCAGTCCGACCGGGGGGAACATTCAGTACTTC.